This passage covers 30 T cell receptor beta chains from one sample sequenced in a study of T cell repertoires in cytomegalovirus infection. TCRdb used MiXCR to reprocess the reads, holding one entry per CDR3 protein. This table holds about 740,000 distinct CDR3 sequences, about 40% found once. Sequenced sample: PBMCs. These receptors all stem from a human donor in good health (CMV status not recorded). Some clones in this sample may be carry-over from other donors' samples.

J is TRBJ2-2 and V is TRBV2, with 9 bases fitting TRBD2. This CDR3 has 13 amino acids. Germline loops: CDR1 SNHLY, CDR2 FYNNEI. The V and J ends lost 11 bases and 3 bases, in that order; junction bases with no gene match: 4. For the CDR3, the DNA is TGTGCCTGGACTAGCGTCGACACCGGGGAGCTGTTTTTT. Encoded protein: CAWTSVDTGELFF.

Only a few counts were recorded for this clonotype. V is TRBV28 and J is TRBJ2-3, with TRBD2 identical over 11 bases. Germline V gene data show CDR1 as MDHEN and CDR2 as SYDVKM. The trim removed 3 bases at V and 0 bases at J, leaving 8 bases unmatched. The CDR3 runs 18 residues. CDR3 DNA sequence: TGTGCCAGCAGTTTTCTCGGGACTAGCGGAACTAGCACAGATACGCAGTATTTT. It yields the protein CASSFLGTSGTSTDTQYF. Supplemented by reference TRBV28 and TRBJ2-3, the full variable domain reads DVKVTQSSRYLVKRTGEKVFLECVQDMDHENMFWYRQDPGLGLRLIYFSYDVKMKEKGDIPEGYSVSREKKERFSLILESASTNQTSMYLCASSFLGTSGTSTDTQYFGPGTRLTVL.

This clonotype was counted a few times. The chain has TRBV19 and TRBJ1-5, with 7 bases fitting TRBD1. The V gene end was trimmed by 1 base and the J gene end by 7 bases; junction bases not matched to a gene: 7. The CDR3 has 15 amino acids. Germline V gene lookup returns CDR1 LNHDA and CDR2 SQIVND (reference sequence). The chain's CDR3 is CASSIVGQGGQPQHF. CDR3 DNA: TGTGCCAGTAGTATAGTGGGGCAGGGGGGCCAGCCCCAGCATTTT.

The rearrangement uses TRBV12-3 or TRBV12-4 and TRBJ1-4, with 8 bases fitting TRBD1. J was trimmed by 1 base and V by 3 bases; bases with no gene match: 4. The CDR3 spans 16 residues. In nucleotides, the CDR3 is TGTGCCAGCAGTTTTAGGGACAGGTTAACTAATGAAAAACTGTTTTTT. The encoded protein is CASSFRDRLTNEKLFF.

The genes are TRBV6-8 and TRBJ2-6; the match to TRBD1 covers 7 bases. The length of the CDR3 is 16 residues. V lost 4 bases, J lost 2 bases, and 5 bases stayed unmatched. The germline V gene encodes CDR1 MNHGY and CDR2 SAAAGT. The CDR3 coding sequence is TGTGCCAGCAGTTCCAATGACAGGGCTGGGGCCAACGTCCTGACTTTC. Translated: CASSSNDRAGANVLTF.

This chain's CDR3 is CASSFQDKIYEQYF. CDR3 nucleotide sequence: TGTGCCAGCAGTTTTCAGGACAAGATCTACGAGCAGTACTTC. The chain combines TRBV28 with TRBJ2-7, with D possibly being TRBD1 (5 bases). The CDR3 length is 14 residues. V lost 3 bases, J lost 3 bases, and 12 bases lay in between. Looked up from germline, CDR1 is MDHEN and CDR2 is SYDVKM. The full variable domain, with the rest looked up from reference TRBV28 and TRBJ2-7, is DVKVTQSSRYLVKRTGEKVFLECVQDMDHENMFWYRQDPGLGLRLIYFSYDVKMKEKGDIPEGYSVSREKKERFSLILESASTNQTSMYLCASSFQDKIYEQYFGPGTRLTVT.

The chain combines TRBV5-1 with TRBJ1-1; 12 positions agree with TRBD1. CDR1 is SGHRS and CDR2 is YFSETQ in the germline V gene. The trim removed 5 bases at V and 10 bases at J, leaving 15 bases unmatched. CDR3 length: 16 amino acids. The CDR3 nucleotides are TGCGCCAGCAGGACGAGATCACTGGGACAGGGGGCTCCAGCTTTCTTT. The encoded protein is CASRTRSLGQGAPAFF.

The chain couples TRBV7-9 to TRBJ1-3; D is unclear. Germline V gene data show CDR1 as SEHNR and CDR2 as FQNEAQ (reference sequence). V was pared by 8 bases and J by 12 bases, with 14 bases between. CDR3 size: 11 residues. Here the CDR3 reads CASAKWDRIYF. CDR3 in DNA: TGTGCCAGCGCGAAATGGGATCGCATATATTTT.

This clonotype was seen a few times. This rearrangement joins TRBV5-6 to TRBJ2-7; 8 bases are shared with TRBD1. V was pared by 1 base and J by 2 bases, with 11 bases of the junction left unmatched. The CDR3 spans 17 residues. Germline V lookup: CDR1 SGHDT, CDR2 YYEEEE. This CDR3 is CASSLLTGGRGPYEQYF. The CDR3 coding sequence is TGTGCCAGCAGCTTGCTCACAGGGGGACGGGGCCCCTACGAGCAGTACTTC. Complete variable domain (other parts from reference TRBV5-6 and TRBJ2-7): DAGVTQSPTHLIKTRGQQVTLRCSPKSGHDTVSWYQQALGQGPQFIFQYYEEEERQRGNFPDRFSGHQFPNYSSELNVNALLLGDSALYLCASSLLTGGRGPYEQYFGPGTRLTVT.

The table lists this clonotype with many counts. The DNA for the CDR3 is TGTGCCAGCAGTACAGGCTATAGCAATCAGCCCCAGCATTTT. It is translated as CASSTGYSNQPQHF. V is TRBV2 and J is TRBJ1-5; maybe TRBD1 (5 bases). V lost 5 bases and J 0 bases, leaving 8 bases between the germline ends. Germline loops: CDR1 SNHLY, CDR2 FYNNEI. This CDR3 spans 14 amino acids.

This clonotype was recorded a few times. The genes are TRBV7-9 and TRBJ2-7, with 9 bases lining up with TRBD1. V dropped 5 bases and J dropped 3; count of bases not matched to a gene: 5. Germline CDR1 is SEHNR and CDR2 is FQNEAQ (reference sequence). The CDR3 sequence is 14 residues long. CDR3 amino acids: CASSGQGRVYEQYF. For the CDR3, the DNA is TGTGCCAGCAGCGGACAGGGGAGGGTCTACGAGCAGTACTTC.

This clonotype appeared a few times. The chain joins TRBV5-1 to TRBJ2-5; 11 bases are a match to TRBD2. The length of the CDR3 is 16 residues. V was pared by 0 bases and J by 5 bases, with 6 bases of the junction left unmatched. In germline, CDR1 is SGHRS, CDR2 YFSETQ. The CDR3 DNA reads as TGCGCCAGCAGCTTGGAGGCTAGCGGGAGGCTCGAGACCCAGTACTTC. Its translation: CASSLEASGRLETQYF.

The chain uses TRBV6-1 and TRBJ1-1, with D maybe TRBD1 (5 bases). Between the trimmed V and J ends, which lost 7 bases and 3 bases, there was a span of 12 bases. This CDR3 region has 13 residues. Per germline, CDR1 MNHNS and CDR2 SASEGT. The DNA for the CDR3 is TGTGCCAGCATTCCCAGAGGGGACACTGAAGCTTTCTTT. Residues: CASIPRGDTEAFF.

This clonotype was observed a handful of times. V gene TRBV28 combines with J gene TRBJ1-1; D gene ambiguous. Germline assignment: CDR1 MDHEN and CDR2 SYDVKM. The CDR3 has 13 residues. The germline V and J ends were trimmed by 3 bases and 4 bases, with 9 bases remaining between them. CDR3 coding DNA: TGTGCCAGCAGTTTCCCTCACCCCACTGAAGCTTTCTTT. Encoded protein: CASSFPHPTEAFF.

This clonotype was seen more than once but under ten times. The chain combines TRBV9 with TRBJ1-6; D not resolved. Germline CDR1 reads SGDLS; CDR2 reads YYNGEE. The germline V and J ends were trimmed by 0 bases and 9 bases, with 10 bases remaining between them. This CDR3 region has 14 residues. CDR3 in DNA: TGTGCCAGCAGCGTAGCTCCCACGGGTTCACCCCTCCACTTT. It is translated as CASSVAPTGSPLHF.

The chain links TRBV5-1 to TRBJ1-2; 12 bases are a match to TRBD1. CDR1 and CDR2 (germline): SGHRS, YFSETQ. V lost 4 bases, J lost 7 bases, and 11 bases stayed unmatched. This CDR3 is built from 16 residues. In DNA, the CDR3 is TGCGCCAGCAGCCCGGGACAGGGGGCTACGGGTCTTGGCTACACCTTC. This gives the protein CASSPGQGATGLGYTF.

This clonotype has only a few counts. The chain joins TRBV4-2 to TRBJ1-6; the D is unclear. CDR1 LGHNA and CDR2 YNFKEQ come from the germline V gene. The CDR3 runs 15 residues. V was clipped by 1 base and J by 6 bases, with 10 bases between them. The CDR3 region is CASSQVTALNSPLHF. In DNA, the CDR3 is TGTGCCAGCAGCCAAGTTACGGCCCTTAATTCACCCCTCCACTTT.

The V gene is TRBV7-2, the J gene TRBJ2-2, with 9 bases fitting TRBD2. J was trimmed by 4 bases and V by 1 base; bases with no gene match: 7. The germline CDR1 and CDR2 sequences are SGHTA and FQGNSA. CDR3 length equals 17 residues. CDR3 nucleotides: TGTGCCAGCAGCTTAGGTGGGAATAGCGGGAGCACCGGGGAGCTGTTTTTT. Protein sequence: CASSLGGNSGSTGELFF.

This chain connects TRBV6-1 to TRBJ2-1, with TRBD1 matching over 8 bases. V was pared by 7 bases and J by 1 base, with 6 bases of the junction left unmatched. CDR1 is MNHNS, CDR2 SASEGT, per germline. CDR3 size: 15 residues. For the CDR3, the DNA is TGTGCCAGCACCAAGGGGGACAGGTCCTACAATGAGCAGTTCTTC. The encoded protein is CASTKGDRSYNEQFF.

The V gene is TRBV6-2 or TRBV6-3, the J gene TRBJ1-2; D may be TRBD1 (6 bases). Germline V gene sequence: CDR1 MNHEY, CDR2 SVGEGT. Trimming cost V 5 bases and J 4 bases, with 20 bases left between them. This CDR3 is built from 16 residues. CDR3 nucleotide sequence: TGTGCCAGCAGTCAAATGGGGTACAGGGACCCCTATGGCTACACCTTC. This translates into CASSQMGYRDPYGYTF.

V usage is TRBV11-2 and J usage is TRBJ2-7; TRBD2 might be the D (7 bases). The CDR3 totals 16 residues. The germline V gene has CDR1 SGHAT and CDR2 FQNNGV. The ends were cut back, 7 bases at V and 9 bases at J, with 28 bases in the middle. In DNA, the CDR3 is TGTGCCAGCAACGCCCGTCGGGGGGACACCTCCGAGGGGCAGTACTTC. Protein: CASNARRGDTSEGQYF.

V and J are TRBV6-1 and TRBJ1-2; TRBD1 matches at 8 bases. Per germline, CDR1 MNHNS and CDR2 SASEGT. The CDR3 extends over 13 amino acids. Trimming took 4 bases from V and 4 from J; bases not matched to a gene: 2. The CDR3 spells CASSGGQAYGYTF. The DNA for the CDR3 is TGTGCCAGCAGTGGGGGACAGGCCTATGGCTACACCTTC.

The chain is built from TRBV28 and TRBJ1-1, with TRBD1 as a possible D gene (5 bases). V was trimmed by 5 bases and J by 10 bases, leaving 20 bases between them. This CDR3 is 14 amino acids long. The germline V gene encodes CDR1 MDHEN and CDR2 SYDVKM. CDR3 residues: CASSPRGPTYGAFF. The CDR3 DNA sequence: TGTGCCAGCAGTCCCCGGGGCCCTACCTATGGAGCTTTCTTT.

This chain links TRBV6-8 with TRBJ1-1, with D possibly matching TRBD1 (5 bases). Trimming left V 2 bases short and J 5 bases short, with 12 bases between. CDR1 and CDR2 from the germline V gene are MNHGY and SAAAGT. The CDR3 consists of 14 residues. The CDR3 is CASSYRFRGTEAFF. In nucleotides, the CDR3 is TGTGCCAGCAGTTACCGTTTTCGGGGGACTGAAGCTTTCTTT.

A few counts support this clonotype. The genes are TRBV12-3 or TRBV12-4 and TRBJ2-7, with D possibly TRBD1 on 6 matching bases. Between the trimmed V and J ends, which lost 4 bases and 6 bases, there was a span of 19 bases. The CDR3 has 15 residues. In DNA form, the CDR3 reads TGTGCCAGCAGTTCGCAGAGTTGGACAGAGGCCGAGCAGTACTTC. Its translation is CASSSQSWTEAEQYF.

The chain has TRBV19 and TRBJ1-5; D gene unclear. CDR3 length: 13 amino acids. V was clipped by 4 bases and J by 0 bases, with 4 bases between them. Per the germline V gene, CDR1 is LNHDA and CDR2 is SQIVND (reference sequence). The CDR3 nucleotides are TGTGCCAGTAGTAGGAATAGCAATCAGCCCCAGCATTTT. This sequence encodes CASSRNSNQPQHF.

This clonotype was recorded many times. This sequence joins TRBV28 and TRBJ2-2; D may correspond to TRBD1 or TRBD2 (6 bases each). V lost 3 bases to trimming and J lost 4 bases, with 12 bases between them. This CDR3 contains 15 residues. Germline loops: CDR1 MDHEN, CDR2 SYDVKM. CDR3 DNA sequence: TGTGCCAGCAGTTTGGGGCCGGGGGCCACCGGGGAGCTGTTTTTT. It codes for CASSLGPGATGELFF.

This clonotype has a handful of counts. The chain carries TRBV28 and TRBJ2-5; D is undetermined. Per the germline V gene, CDR1 is MDHEN and CDR2 is SYDVKM. The CDR3 consists of 15 residues. V shed 1 base and J shed 6 bases, with 15 bases lying between them. CDR3: CASSLSIRRGKTQYF. CDR3 nucleotides: TGTGCCAGCAGTTTATCAATTCGGAGAGGAAAGACCCAGTACTTC.

As DNA, the CDR3 is TGTGCCAGCAGACCCGACTCCGACACAGATACGCAGTATTTT. Translated: CASRPDSDTDTQYF. V is TRBV28 and J is TRBJ2-3; D uncertain. V lost 6 bases and J lost 2, with 12 bases in between. This CDR3 has 14 amino acids. Germline CDR1 MDHEN, CDR2 SYDVKM. Combining the CDR3 with reference TRBV28 and TRBJ2-3 gives the whole variable domain DVKVTQSSRYLVKRTGEKVFLECVQDMDHENMFWYRQDPGLGLRLIYFSYDVKMKEKGDIPEGYSVSREKKERFSLILESASTNQTSMYLCASRPDSDTDTQYFGPGTRLTVL.

Notes on this clonotype: A much larger clone sits a single nucleotide away, making a read error possible. The CDR3 nucleotides are TGTGCCTGCAGCTTGGGACAGCGATCCAATGAGCAGTTCTTC. As protein: CACSLGQRSNEQFF. The chain carries TRBV7-2 and TRBJ2-1; 7 bases map to TRBD1. The CDR3 sequence is 14 residues long. Germline V gene data show CDR1 as SGHTA and CDR2 as FQGNSA.